This T cell receptor (beta chain) comes out of a study of T cells in tumors after PD-1 blockade. Germline CDR1 is MNHEY and CDR2 is SVGAGI. The CDR3 runs to 11 residues. The data were produced by immunoSEQ multiplex PCR, yet TCRdb's version contains in-frame clones alone and is incomplete. Here the sample spans roughly 50,000 clones, 81% being singletons. The source is a human donor with basal cell carcinoma. The V call is TRBV6-5, the J call TRBJ1-2, with 7 bases lining up with TRBD1. The material sequenced was PBMCs, taken before anti-PD-1 treatment. CDR3 region: CGTGTDYGYTF. In DNA, the CDR3 is TGTGGTACCGGGACAGACTATGGCTACACCTTC.